This T cell receptor beta chain was obtained from a study of blood T cells in healthy people across ages. Germline V CDR1 and CDR2: LGHNA, YSLEER. CDR3 length equals 16 residues. Using a J-beta primer mix together with a sample-barcoded 5' primer, a second PCR was run for roughly 6 to 11 cycles. At least 2.5 million CDR3-containing paired-end reads were obtained per sample. TCRdb independently ran MiXCR on the 5' RACE reads; one entry per CDR3 protein. The sample lists some 710,000 distinct CDR3 sequences; about 20% were seen once. V is TRBV4-3 and J is TRBJ2-5, with TRBD2 matching over 9 bases. The tail of the sequence fits TRBJ2-1 better, so the J call may be wrong. The TCR comes from a man aged 65 to 85 in good health. Sample: blood. The CDR3 spells CASSQVLGLAYNEQFF. The CDR3 bases are TGCGCCAGCAGCCAAGTTCTGGGACTAGCTTATAATGAGCAGTTCTTC.